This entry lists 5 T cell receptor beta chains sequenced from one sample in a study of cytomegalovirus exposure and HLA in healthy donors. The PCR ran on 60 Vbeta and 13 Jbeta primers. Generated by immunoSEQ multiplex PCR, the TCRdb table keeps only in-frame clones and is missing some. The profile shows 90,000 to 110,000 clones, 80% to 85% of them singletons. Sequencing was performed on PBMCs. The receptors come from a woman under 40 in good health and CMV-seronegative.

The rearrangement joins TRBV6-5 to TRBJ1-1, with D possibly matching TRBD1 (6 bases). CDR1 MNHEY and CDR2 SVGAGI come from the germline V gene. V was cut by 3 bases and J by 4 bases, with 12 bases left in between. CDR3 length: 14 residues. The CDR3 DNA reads TGTGCCAGCAGTTATGGACCCAGGGGCACTGAAGCTTTCTTT. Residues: CASSYGPRGTEAFF.

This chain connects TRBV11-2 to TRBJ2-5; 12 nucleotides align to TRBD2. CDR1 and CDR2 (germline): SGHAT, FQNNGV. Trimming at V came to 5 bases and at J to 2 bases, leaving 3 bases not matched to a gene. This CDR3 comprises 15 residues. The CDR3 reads CASSRGLAGQETQYF. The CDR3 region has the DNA TGTGCCAGCAGCAGAGGACTAGCGGGACAAGAGACCCAGTACTTC.

Here the CDR3 DNA reads TGCGCCAGCAGTGAACAGGGAACAAACGAGCAGTACTTC. Protein sequence: CASSEQGTNEQYF. The chain joins TRBV5-1 to TRBJ2-7; D is possibly TRBD1 (6 bases). The germline V gene encodes CDR1 SGHRS and CDR2 YFSETQ. The CDR3 consists of 13 residues. V lost 5 bases, J lost 5 bases, and 14 bases lay in between.

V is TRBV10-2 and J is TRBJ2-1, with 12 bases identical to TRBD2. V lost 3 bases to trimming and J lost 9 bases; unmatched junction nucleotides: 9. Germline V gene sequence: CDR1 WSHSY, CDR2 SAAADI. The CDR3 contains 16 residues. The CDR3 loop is CASSDWSSGRVGEQFF. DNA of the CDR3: TGCGCCAGCAGTGATTGGTCTAGCGGGAGGGTGGGTGAGCAGTTCTTC.

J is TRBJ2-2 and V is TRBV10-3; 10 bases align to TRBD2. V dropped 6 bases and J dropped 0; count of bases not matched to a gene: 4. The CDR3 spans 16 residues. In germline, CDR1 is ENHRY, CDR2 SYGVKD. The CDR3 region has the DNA TGTGCCATCAGCCGGACTAGCGGTGCGAACACCGGGGAGCTGTTTTTT. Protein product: CAISRTSGANTGELFF.